The present entry profiles one T cell receptor beta chain with its context. V gave up 0 bases and J gave up 5 bases; unmatched junction bases: 4. The CDR3 extends over 15 amino acids. Germline V gene lookup returns CDR1 MNHNS and CDR2 SASEGT. This specimen belongs to a study of blood T cell repertoires in COVID-19. In the study overall: Some COVID-19 samples were acute and others convalescent; all came from the United States, Italy and Spain. T cells, B-cell-depleted T cells, or PBMCs provided the cDNA or gDNA that served as material.

Original processing notes: Amplification with reference gene primers provided the estimates of nucleated cell counts. Data came from immunoSEQ multiplex PCR; TCRdb stores just in-frame clones and leaves some out. V, J and clone size are those of that table, while D and trimming were read from the DNA. This repertoire shows more than 60,000 clones, more than 75% found once; its top ten account for roughly an eighth. The clonotype comes from a woman at least 80 years old with acute or convalescent COVID-19. This sequence joins TRBV6-1 and TRBJ1-2, with TRBD1 matching 9 bases. The sequenced sample consisted of peripheral blood. In DNA form, the CDR3 reads TGTGCCAGCAGTGAAGCGTACGACAGGGGGTATGGCTACACCTTC. Its protein product is CASSEAYDRGYGYTF.